These 24 T cell receptor beta chains came from one sample sequenced in a study of neoadjuvant anti-PD-1 for oral cavity cancer. Indicated time point: after neoadjuvant nivolumab, at surgical resection. TCRdb's copy holds only in-frame clones and misses some; the assay was immunoSEQ multiplex PCR. The sample has about 14,000 clones, roughly 70% seen once; the top ten hold 2% to 2.5%. The sample consisted of PBMCs, taken after nivolumab (anti-PD-1) treatment. The receptors derive from a person aged 35-79 years with oral cavity squamous cell carcinoma.

The genes are TRBV7-2 and TRBJ2-5, with 7 bases lining up with TRBD2. The CDR3 runs 14 residues. CDR1 SGHTA and CDR2 FQGNSA come from the germline V gene. The trim removed 6 bases at V and 5 bases at J, leaving 9 bases unmatched. This chain's CDR3 is CASSLTSLGETQYF. DNA of the CDR3: TGTGCCAGCAGTTTGACTAGCTTGGGCGAGACCCAGTACTTC.

This sequence joins TRBV6-5 and TRBJ1-2, with TRBD1 matching over 10 bases. The CDR3 sequence is 13 residues long. With V trimmed by 6 bases and J by 2 bases, 0 bases remained unmatched. The germline V gene encodes CDR1 MNHEY and CDR2 SVGAGI. CDR3 DNA sequence: TGTGCCAGCAGGGGACAGGGGAACTATGGCTACACCTTC. Residues: CASRGQGNYGYTF.

The table lists this clone with a few counts. The chain is built from TRBV29-1 and TRBJ1-1; D may be TRBD1 (6 bases). The CDR3 runs 12 residues. Trimming shortened V by 6 bases and J by 7 bases, and 15 bases separated the two germline ends. The germline V gene has CDR1 SQVTM and CDR2 ANQGSEA. CDR3 coding DNA: TGCAGCGTCGGTGAACAGGGAAGTGAAGCTTTCTTT. Protein product: CSVGEQGSEAFF.

This chain uses TRBV27 with TRBJ2-3; 14 bases line up with TRBD2. The CDR3 runs to 17 residues. With 4 bases clipped from V and 3 bases from J, the junction kept 6 bases outside the gene matches. Germline assignment: CDR1 MNHEY and CDR2 SMNVEV (reference sequence). The CDR3 DNA reads TGTGCCAGCAGTTCAAGACTAGCGGGAGGGTGGACAGATACGCAGTATTTT. Encoded protein: CASSSRLAGGWTDTQYF.

The V call is TRBV28, the J call TRBJ2-1; 8 bases line up with TRBD2. The CDR3 runs to 12 residues. Germline V gene data show CDR1 as MDHEN and CDR2 as SYDVKM. Trimming removed 2 bases from V and 15 bases from J; junction bases left unmatched: 6. The CDR3 reads CASSLGGTRSFF. The CDR3 region has the DNA TGTGCCAGCAGTTTAGGTGGGACTAGATCGTTCTTC.

This clone was seen a handful of times. The genes are TRBV7-9 and TRBJ1-5; 7 nucleotides match TRBD1. The germline CDR1 and CDR2 sequences are SEHNR and FQNEAQ (reference sequence). Trimming removed 5 bases from V and 6 bases from J; junction bases left unmatched: 7. This CDR3 is 14 amino acids long. The CDR3: CASSTTGASQPQHF. The CDR3 coding sequence is TGTGCCAGCAGCACAACAGGGGCATCTCAGCCCCAGCATTTT.

The chain combines TRBV27 with TRBJ1-1, with 7 bases lining up with TRBD1. The CDR3 is 15 residues long. J gave up 2 bases and V 4 bases, and 7 bases lay outside the gene matches. The V gene's germline CDR1 is MNHEY and CDR2 SMNVEV (reference sequence). DNA of the CDR3: TGTGCCAGCAGTTACTCCGGGACAGCAAACACTGAAGCTTTCTTT. Amino acids: CASSYSGTANTEAFF.

The chain joins TRBV5-1 to TRBJ2-6; D gene uncertain. Trimming removed 0 bases from V and 4 bases from J, with 11 bases in between. The CDR3 runs to 16 residues. The germline CDR1 and CDR2 sequences are SGHRS and YFSETQ. CDR3 nucleotide sequence: TGCGCCAGCAGCTTGGGAGCGCGCGCCGGGGCCAACGTCCTGACTTTC. Translation gives CASSLGARAGANVLTF.

This clone has a handful of counts. The rearrangement links TRBV7-9 to TRBJ2-7, with D perhaps assigned TRBD1 or TRBD2 (6 bases each). There are 15 residues in the CDR3. V was trimmed by 5 bases and J by 7 bases, leaving 21 bases between them. Germline values: CDR1 SEHNR, CDR2 FQNEAQ (reference sequence). The CDR3 DNA follows: TGTGCCAGCAGCGTGGGGGCTAGCGTTTGGACTGAGCAGTACTTC. It encodes CASSVGASVWTEQYF.

J is TRBJ2-2 and V is TRBV5-4; 7 bases line up with TRBD2. The CDR3 is made up of 16 amino acids. Germline V gene sequence: CDR1 SGHNT, CDR2 YYREEE (reference sequence). The V and J ends lost 2 bases and 0 bases, in that order; junction bases with no gene match: 4. The chain's CDR3 is CASSFGTSANTGELFF. The CDR3 nucleotides are TGTGCCAGCAGCTTTGGCACTAGCGCGAACACCGGGGAGCTGTTTTTT.

This clone occurred a few times. The chain joins TRBV9 to TRBJ2-1, with D perhaps matching TRBD1 (5 bases). The V and J ends lost 6 bases and 0 bases respectively, with 13 bases between them. The CDR3 has 15 amino acids. The germline gives CDR1 SGDLS, CDR2 YYNGEE. The CDR3 nucleotides read TGTGCCAGCAACCCGACAGCGAGCTCCTACAATGAGCAGTTCTTC. Amino acids: CASNPTASSYNEQFF.

This rearrangement joins TRBV10-3 to TRBJ1-2; the D is unclear. The CDR3 loop spans 17 amino acids. Germline V CDR1 and CDR2: ENHRY, SYGVKD. V shed 10 bases and J shed 4 bases, with 28 bases lying between them. In DNA, the CDR3 is TGTGCCACCAGAAGAGAGAGGGCCTCGAACTGGGTCTATGGCTACACCTTC. This codes for CATRRERASNWVYGYTF.

This clone has more than one count but fewer than ten. This sequence joins TRBV5-6 and TRBJ2-1; D might be TRBD1 or TRBD2, each matching 5 bases. Germline V lookup: CDR1 SGHDT, CDR2 YYEEEE. The V end was cut by 3 bases, the J end by 7 bases, with 17 bases between. The CDR3 extends over 15 amino acids. The CDR3 sequence is CASSWRGVGHNEQFF. CDR3 bases: TGTGCCAGCAGCTGGAGAGGGGTTGGGCATAATGAGCAGTTCTTC.

The chain recombines TRBV27 with TRBJ2-7; no clear D gene. The V gene lost 2 bases and the J gene lost 0 bases, with 8 bases spanning the gap. Germline-derived CDR1 and CDR2 are MNHEY and SMNVEV (reference sequence). This CDR3 has 14 amino acids. CDR3: CASSLKEYSYEQYF. Written as DNA, the CDR3 is TGTGCCAGCAGTTTAAAGGAATACTCCTACGAGCAGTACTTC.

V is TRBV6-4 and J is TRBJ1-2; TRBD1 aligns across 8 bases. The CDR3 totals 15 residues. The J segment lost 6 bases and the V segment lost 3 bases, leaving 9 bases of the junction unmatched. Germline values: CDR1 MRHNA, CDR2 SNTAGT. The CDR3, as DNA: TGTGCCAGCAGTGATGAGTCAGGGGGCGTTCATGGCTACACCTTC. It translates to CASSDESGGVHGYTF.

The chain is built from TRBV9 and TRBJ2-3, with TRBD2 matching over 14 bases. The CDR3 consists of 16 residues. Germline values: CDR1 SGDLS, CDR2 YYNGEE. The J segment lost 7 bases and the V segment lost 4 bases, leaving 8 bases of the junction unmatched. CDR3 coding DNA: TGTGCCAGCAGCCCCTTAGGACTAGCGGGGGGATATACGCAGTATTTT. Its protein is CASSPLGLAGGYTQYF.

The chain carries TRBV6-5 and TRBJ2-3, with D perhaps being TRBD1 or TRBD2 (6 bases each). The CDR3 runs to 15 residues. Trimming shortened V by 3 bases and J by 5 bases, and 15 bases separated the two germline ends. CDR1 MNHEY and CDR2 SVGAGI come from the germline V gene. As DNA, the CDR3 is TGTGCCAGCAGTTATCGGGGGCTCAGTGGAGATACGCAGTATTTT. It encodes CASSYRGLSGDTQYF.

The genes are TRBV13 and TRBJ1-1; 8 bases are shared with TRBD1. This CDR3 region has 16 residues. Germline loops: CDR1 PRHDT, CDR2 FYEKMQ (reference sequence). After removal of 5 bases from V and 4 bases from J, the junction contained 12 bases not matched to a gene. DNA of the CDR3: TGTGCCAGCAGCATTGGACAGGGTGTATCCTCCACTGAAGCTTTCTTT. This sequence encodes CASSIGQGVSSTEAFF.

This chain joins TRBV7-9 and TRBJ1-6; no clear D gene. Trimming pared 1 base from V and 11 bases from J, leaving 12 bases between. Germline V gives CDR1 SEHNR, CDR2 FQNEAQ (reference sequence). This CDR3 has 14 amino acids. The CDR3 nucleotides are TGTGCCAGCAGCTTAGAATGGAGGTGGGCACCCCTCCACTTT. This codes for CASSLEWRWAPLHF. Combining the CDR3 with reference TRBV7-9 and TRBJ1-6 gives the whole variable domain DTGVSQNPRHKITKRGQNVTFRCDPISEHNRLYWYRQTLGQGPEFLTYFQNEAQLEKSRLLSDRFSAERPKGSFSTLEIQRTEQGDSAMYLCASSLEWRWAPLHFGNGTRLTVT.

This chain connects TRBV7-9 to TRBJ2-4; no reliable D call. Trimming removed 2 bases at V and 1 base at J, with 12 bases between. This CDR3 contains 16 residues. Germline CDR1 SEHNR, CDR2 FQNEAQ (reference sequence). The CDR3 DNA reads TGTGCCAGCAGCTTAACAACCCTAGGGGCCAAAAACATTCAGTACTTC. This codes for CASSLTTLGAKNIQYF.

CDR3 nucleotides: TGTGCCAGCAGCTTTCGACAGGGGACAAATGAAAAACTGTTTTTT. Translating gives CASSFRQGTNEKLFF. This chain uses TRBV2 with TRBJ1-4; 8 bases map to TRBD1. CDR1 SNHLY and CDR2 FYNNEI come from the germline V gene. The CDR3 contains 15 residues. V trimming: 6 bases; J trimming: 5 bases; junction bases outside the gene matches: 8.

The V and J genes are TRBV10-2 and TRBJ2-5; D is undetermined. V was pared by 6 bases and J by 2 bases, with 1 base between. The V gene's germline CDR1 is WSHSY and CDR2 SAAADI. This CDR3 has 10 residues. The CDR3 region has the DNA TGCGCCAGCAGGCAAGAGACCCAGTACTTC. Translation: CASRQETQYF.

The rearrangement joins TRBV7-8 to TRBJ1-5; D gene unclear. Deletions cut 5 bases from V and 4 bases from J, with 3 bases between. Germline lookup yields CDR1 SGHVS and CDR2 FQNEAQ. The CDR3 covers 11 residues. Written as DNA, the CDR3 is TGTGCCAGCAGCGGGAATCAGCCCCAGCATTTT. It yields the protein CASSGNQPQHF.

The CDR3 sequence: CSVVRGGEKLFF. CDR3 coding DNA: TGCAGCGTTGTGAGGGGAGGAGAAAAACTGTTTTTT. The genes are TRBV29-1 and TRBJ1-4; possible D gene TRBD1, 5 bases. The CDR3 is made up of 12 amino acids. V shed 4 bases and J shed 8 bases, with 11 bases lying between them. The V gene's germline CDR1 is SQVTM and CDR2 ANQGSEA.